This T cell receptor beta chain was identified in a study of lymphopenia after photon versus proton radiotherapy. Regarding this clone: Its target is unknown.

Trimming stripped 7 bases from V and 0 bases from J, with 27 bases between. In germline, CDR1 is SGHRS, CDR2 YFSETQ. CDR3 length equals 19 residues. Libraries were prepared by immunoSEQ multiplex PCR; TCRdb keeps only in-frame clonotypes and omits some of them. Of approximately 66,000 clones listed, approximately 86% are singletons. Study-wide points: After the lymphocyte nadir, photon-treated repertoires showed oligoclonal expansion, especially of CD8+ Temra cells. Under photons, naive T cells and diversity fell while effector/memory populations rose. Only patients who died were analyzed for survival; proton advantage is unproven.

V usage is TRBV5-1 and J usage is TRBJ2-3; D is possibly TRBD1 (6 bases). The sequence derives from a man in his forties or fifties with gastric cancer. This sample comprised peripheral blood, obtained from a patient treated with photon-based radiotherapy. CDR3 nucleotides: TGCGCCAGCGCCGTTTCCCTCCCCCACAGGGAATCTAGCACAGATACGCAGTATTTT. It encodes CASAVSLPHRESSTDTQYF.